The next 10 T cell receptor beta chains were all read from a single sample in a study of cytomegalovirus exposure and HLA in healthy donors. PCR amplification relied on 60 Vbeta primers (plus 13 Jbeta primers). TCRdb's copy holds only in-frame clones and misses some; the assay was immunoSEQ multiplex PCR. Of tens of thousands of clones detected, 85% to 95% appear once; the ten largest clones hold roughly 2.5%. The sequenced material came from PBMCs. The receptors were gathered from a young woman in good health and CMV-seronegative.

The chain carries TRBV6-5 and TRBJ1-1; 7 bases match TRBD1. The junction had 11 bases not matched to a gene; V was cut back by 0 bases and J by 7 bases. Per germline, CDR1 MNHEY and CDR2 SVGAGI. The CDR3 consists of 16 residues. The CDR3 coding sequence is TGTGCCAGCAGTTACTCCGCGGGAGGGGGCCCCCGTGAAGCTTTCTTT. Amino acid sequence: CASSYSAGGGPREAFF.

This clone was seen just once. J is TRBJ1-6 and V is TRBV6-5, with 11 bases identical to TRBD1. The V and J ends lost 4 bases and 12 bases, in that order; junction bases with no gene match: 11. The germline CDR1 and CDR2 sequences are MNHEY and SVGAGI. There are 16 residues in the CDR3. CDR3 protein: CASSWDPGQGGGPLHF. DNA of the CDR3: TGTGCCAGCAGTTGGGATCCGGGACAGGGGGGAGGACCCCTCCACTTT.

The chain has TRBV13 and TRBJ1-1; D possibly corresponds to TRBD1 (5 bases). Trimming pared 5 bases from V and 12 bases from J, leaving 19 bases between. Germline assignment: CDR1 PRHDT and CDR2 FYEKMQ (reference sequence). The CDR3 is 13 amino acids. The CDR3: CASSKELGRVTFF. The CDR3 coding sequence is TGTGCCAGCAGCAAAGAGCTAGGCAGGGTGACTTTCTTT.

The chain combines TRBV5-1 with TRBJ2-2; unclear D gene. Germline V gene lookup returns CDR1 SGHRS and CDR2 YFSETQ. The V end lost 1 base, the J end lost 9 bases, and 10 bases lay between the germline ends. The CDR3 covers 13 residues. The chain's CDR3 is CASSLSLGRELFF. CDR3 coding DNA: TGCGCCAGCAGCTTGTCCCTAGGTAGGGAGCTGTTTTTT.

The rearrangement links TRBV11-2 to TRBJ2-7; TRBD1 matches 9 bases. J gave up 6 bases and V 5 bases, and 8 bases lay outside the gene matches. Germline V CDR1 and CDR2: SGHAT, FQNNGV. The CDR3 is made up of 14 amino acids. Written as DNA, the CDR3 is TGTGCCAGCAGCCCCGGGACAGGGCCCCTCGAGCAGTACTTC. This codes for CASSPGTGPLEQYF.

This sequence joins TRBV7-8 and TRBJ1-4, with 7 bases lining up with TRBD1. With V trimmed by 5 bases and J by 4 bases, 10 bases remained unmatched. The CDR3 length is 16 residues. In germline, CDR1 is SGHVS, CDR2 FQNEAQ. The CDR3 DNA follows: TGTGCCAGCAGCCAGCTACAGGGGCATGATAATGAAAAACTGTTTTTT. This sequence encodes CASSQLQGHDNEKLFF.

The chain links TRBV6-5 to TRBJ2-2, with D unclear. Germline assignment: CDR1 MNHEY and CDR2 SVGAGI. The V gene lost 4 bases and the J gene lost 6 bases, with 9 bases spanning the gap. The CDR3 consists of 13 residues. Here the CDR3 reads CASSSPQAGELFF. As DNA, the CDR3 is TGTGCCAGCAGTTCCCCCCAGGCCGGGGAGCTGTTTTTT.

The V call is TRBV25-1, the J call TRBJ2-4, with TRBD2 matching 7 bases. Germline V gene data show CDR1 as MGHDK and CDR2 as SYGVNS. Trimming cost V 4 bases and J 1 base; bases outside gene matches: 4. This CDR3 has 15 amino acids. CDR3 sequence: CASSGTSLAKNIQYF. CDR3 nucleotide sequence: TGTGCCAGCAGTGGGACTAGTCTTGCCAAAAACATTCAGTACTTC.

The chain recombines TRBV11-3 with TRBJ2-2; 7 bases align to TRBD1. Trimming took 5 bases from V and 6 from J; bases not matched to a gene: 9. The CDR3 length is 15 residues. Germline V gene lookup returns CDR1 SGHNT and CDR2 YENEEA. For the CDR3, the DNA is TGTGCCAGCAGCACGTACCGCCAGGGGGCCGGGGAGCTGTTTTTT. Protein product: CASSTYRQGAGELFF.

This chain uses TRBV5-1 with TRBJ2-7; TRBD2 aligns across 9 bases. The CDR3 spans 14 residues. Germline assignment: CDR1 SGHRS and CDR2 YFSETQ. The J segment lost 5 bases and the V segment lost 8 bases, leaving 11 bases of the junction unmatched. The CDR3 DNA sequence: TGCGCCAGTAGGCCCGGGACTAGCTACCACGAGCAGTACTTC. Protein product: CASRPGTSYHEQYF.